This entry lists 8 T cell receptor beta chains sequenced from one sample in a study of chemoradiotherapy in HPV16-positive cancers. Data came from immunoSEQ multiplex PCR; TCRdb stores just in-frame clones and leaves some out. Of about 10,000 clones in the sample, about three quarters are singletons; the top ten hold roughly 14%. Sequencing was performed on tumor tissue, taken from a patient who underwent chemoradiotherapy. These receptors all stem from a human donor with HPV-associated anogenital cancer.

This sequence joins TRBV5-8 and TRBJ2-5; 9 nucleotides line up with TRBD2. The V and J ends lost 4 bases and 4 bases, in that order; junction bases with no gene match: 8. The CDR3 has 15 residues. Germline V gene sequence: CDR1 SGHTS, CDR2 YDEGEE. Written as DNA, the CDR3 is TGTGCCAGCAGCCAGACTAGCGGACGAGGAGAGACCCAGTACTTC. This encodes CASSQTSGRGETQYF.

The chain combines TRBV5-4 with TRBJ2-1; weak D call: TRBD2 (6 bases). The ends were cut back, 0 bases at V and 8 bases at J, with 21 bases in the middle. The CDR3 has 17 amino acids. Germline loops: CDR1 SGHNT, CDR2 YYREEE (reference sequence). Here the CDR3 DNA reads TGTGCCAGCAGCTTGGGGGTGGCGGGGAGGATCGCTTATGAGCAGTTCTTC. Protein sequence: CASSLGVAGRIAYEQFF.

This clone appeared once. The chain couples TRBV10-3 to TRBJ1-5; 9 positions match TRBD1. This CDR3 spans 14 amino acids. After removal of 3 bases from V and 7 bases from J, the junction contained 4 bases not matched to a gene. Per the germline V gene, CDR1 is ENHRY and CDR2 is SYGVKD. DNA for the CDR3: TGTGCCATCAGTGATGACAGGGGGACGCAGCCCCAGCATTTT. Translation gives CAISDDRGTQPQHF.

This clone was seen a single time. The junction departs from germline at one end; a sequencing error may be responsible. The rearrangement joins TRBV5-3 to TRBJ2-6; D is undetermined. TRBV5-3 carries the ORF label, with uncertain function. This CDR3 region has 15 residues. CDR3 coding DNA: TGTGCCAGCAGCTCCGCGATGACTGGGGCCAACGTCCTGACTTTC. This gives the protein CASSSAMTGANVLTF.

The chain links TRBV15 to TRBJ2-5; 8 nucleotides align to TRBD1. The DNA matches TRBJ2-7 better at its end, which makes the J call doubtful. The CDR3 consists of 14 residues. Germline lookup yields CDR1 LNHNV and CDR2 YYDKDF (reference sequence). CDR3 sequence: CATSVGTGGDEQYF. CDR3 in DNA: TGTGCCACCAGCGTAGGGACAGGCGGGGACGAGCAGTACTTC.

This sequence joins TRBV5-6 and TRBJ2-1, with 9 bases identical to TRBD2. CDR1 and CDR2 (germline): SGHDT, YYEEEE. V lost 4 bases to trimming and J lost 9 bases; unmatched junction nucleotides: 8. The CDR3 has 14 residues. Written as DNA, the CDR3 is TGTGCCAGCAGCGGCGGACTAGCGCAGGGTGAGCAGTTCTTC. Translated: CASSGGLAQGEQFF.

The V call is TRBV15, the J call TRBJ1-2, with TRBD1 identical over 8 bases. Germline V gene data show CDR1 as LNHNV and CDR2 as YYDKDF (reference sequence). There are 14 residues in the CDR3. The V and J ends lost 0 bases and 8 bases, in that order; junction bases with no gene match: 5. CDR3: CATSRDRQGIGYTF. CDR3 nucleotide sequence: TGTGCCACCAGCAGAGATAGACAGGGGATAGGCTACACCTTC.

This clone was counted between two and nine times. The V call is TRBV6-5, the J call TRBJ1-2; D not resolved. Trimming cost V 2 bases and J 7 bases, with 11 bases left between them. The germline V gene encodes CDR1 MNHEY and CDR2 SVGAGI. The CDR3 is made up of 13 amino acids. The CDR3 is CASSYREACGYTF. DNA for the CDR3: TGTGCCAGCAGTTACAGGGAGGCCTGTGGCTACACCTTC.